This T cell receptor beta chain appears in the sequencing data of a study of OX40 agonist ivuxolimab in advanced cancers. General study points: At 0.1-3.0 mg/kg, partial responders had clonal expansion among the lowest observed.

The CDR3 totals 13 residues. Germline V gives CDR1 GTSNPN, CDR2 SVGIG (reference sequence). V shed 1 base and J 5 bases; nucleotides not matched to a gene: 2. The data were produced by immunoSEQ multiplex PCR, yet TCRdb's version contains in-frame clones alone and is incomplete. The data contain about 80,000 clones, around nine tenths of them seen just once; the ten biggest clones take up around 0.69%. Turning to this clone: Its antigen is still unknown.

The chain is built from TRBV30 and TRBJ1-2; 9 bases line up with TRBD1. Sequenced material: CD4+ or CD8+ T cells sorted from blood, taken in a trial of the OX40 agonist ivuxolimab. The receptor was isolated from an adult with an advanced solid tumor such as melanoma, head and neck, liver or kidney cancer. The CDR3 reads CAWSADRGYGYTF. As DNA, the CDR3 is TGTGCCTGGAGTGCGGACAGGGGTTATGGCTACACCTTC.